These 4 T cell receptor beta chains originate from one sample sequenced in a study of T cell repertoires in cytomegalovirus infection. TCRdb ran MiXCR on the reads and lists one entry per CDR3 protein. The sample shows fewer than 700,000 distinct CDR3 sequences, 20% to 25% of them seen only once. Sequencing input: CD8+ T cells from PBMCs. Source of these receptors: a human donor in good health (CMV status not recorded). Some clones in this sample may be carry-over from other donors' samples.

The CDR3 DNA reads TGCAGCGTTGAAGAGGGTAGCGGGGAAACCGGGGAGCTGTTTTTT. This codes for CSVEEGSGETGELFF. The chain employs TRBV29-1 and TRBJ2-2, with 8 bases identical to TRBD2. Trimming cost V 0 bases and J 5 bases; bases outside gene matches: 5. Germline CDR1 and CDR2: SQVTM and ANQGSEA. The CDR3 extends over 15 amino acids.

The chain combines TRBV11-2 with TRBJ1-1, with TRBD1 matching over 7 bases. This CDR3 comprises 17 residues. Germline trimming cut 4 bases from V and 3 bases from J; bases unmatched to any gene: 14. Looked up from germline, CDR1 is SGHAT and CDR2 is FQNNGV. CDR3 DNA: TGTGCCAGCAGCTCCACTGAGTTGATAGGGACAGACACTGAAGCTTTCTTT. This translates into CASSSTELIGTDTEAFF.

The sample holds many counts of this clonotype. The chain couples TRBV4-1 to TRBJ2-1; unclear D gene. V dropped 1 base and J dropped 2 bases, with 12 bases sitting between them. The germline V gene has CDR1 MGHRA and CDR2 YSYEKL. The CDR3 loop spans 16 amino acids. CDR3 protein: CASSQGPLGTYNEQFF. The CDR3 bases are TGCGCCAGCAGCCAAGGTCCTCTCGGTACCTACAATGAGCAGTTCTTC.

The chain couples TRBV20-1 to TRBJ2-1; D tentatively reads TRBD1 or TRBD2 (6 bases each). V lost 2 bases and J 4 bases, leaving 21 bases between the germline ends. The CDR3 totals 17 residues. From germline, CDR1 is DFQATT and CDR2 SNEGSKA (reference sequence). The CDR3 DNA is TGCAGTGCTAGATCTGTTCCGGGGCAGGGGACTTACAATGAGCAGTTCTTC. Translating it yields CSARSVPGQGTYNEQFF.